This TCR beta chain is from a study of precursors of human CD4 cytotoxic T cells (dated by TCRdb to between 2017 and 2018). Regarding the research as a whole: In total, CD4+ memory subsets from some 13 donors went into the bulk TCR-seq analysis. Sequences for both the TCRalpha and TCRbeta chains came out of the TCR-seq analysis of about 13 donors (table S7).

The instrument given in TCRdb is Illumina MiSeq. Per the authors' processing: The Shannon-Wiener index, calculated in VDJtools, was used to measure repertoire diversity. A TCRbeta clonotype was considered expanded if its clonotype frequency was 3 or more. TCRdb applied fastp at Q25 and MiXCR to the public reads, then kept only in-frame beta chains. Records with the same CDR3 protein are collapsed into one entry carrying the most frequent genes and DNA. TCRdb, rather than the study authors, made the V and J calls. Counted in this sample were some 590 distinct CDR3 sequences; roughly 21% of them appeared once. The top ten clonotypes cover about an eighth of the sample. This clonotype is large (0.1 to 1%) in terms of sample share. Its antigen is not yet known. One end of the junction does not line up with germline, which may come from a read error. The paper's findings and limits, for the study overall: Compared with TCM and TEM subsets, the IL-7Rhigh and IL-7R- TEMRA subsets had more restricted TCR repertoires, with lower diversity and more expanded clonotypes. Expanded effector clonotypes made up a larger fraction of IL-7Rhigh TEMRA clonotypes than of TEM or TCM clonotypes. The limitation that the direction of differentiation between precursor and effector cells cannot be definitively established by a human observational design was noted by the authors. Only about 95% of the 14 donors were included in some of the bulk TCR-seq comparisons, which suggests that not every subset was available for every donor.

To test a precursor-effector relationship among CD4 cytotoxic T cells, bulk UMI-based TCR sequencing was performed on four sorted CD4+ memory subsets (TCM, TEM, IL-7Rhigh TEMRA, IL-7R- TEMRA). Cells were obtained from peripheral blood mononuclear cells that had been isolated from human blood. As encoded in the germline V gene, CDR1 is SQVTM while CDR2 is ANQGSEA. The CDR3 runs 13 amino acids, cysteine and phenylalanine included. CDR3 DNA is the only sequence kept; it has 39 bases, read in frame from the first base. The sample was memory CD4+ T cells from blood (PBMCs). This clonotype was sampled from a human donor in good health. The chain is made from TRBV29-1 and TRBJ1-1; perhaps TRBD1 is the D gene, with 6 bases matching. Here the CDR3 is given as CSVEGGINTEAFF. The nucleotide sequence reads as follows: TGCAGCGTGGAAGGGGGGATAAACACTGAAGCTTTCTTT. The variable domain in full, with residues beyond the CDR3 obtained from the reference TRBV29-1 and TRBJ1-1 genes, is SAVISQKPSRDICQRGTSLTIQCQVDSQVTMMFWYRQQPGQSLTLIATANQGSEATYESGFVIDKFPISRPNLTFSTLTVSNMSPEDSSIYLCSVEGGINTEAFFGQGTRLTVV.